The rows below give T cell receptor beta chains drawn from one sample of a study of cytomegalovirus exposure and HLA in healthy donors. TCRdb keeps only in-frame clones here, not all; method: immunoSEQ multiplex PCR. Here the sample spans 150,000 to 200,000 clones, about 78% being singletons. Sequencing was carried out using PBMCs. Receptors were obtained from a male donor in good health and CMV-seronegative. Each CDR3 is given with its conserved first and last residue. The D gene is left open where the match is weak. For some rows the clone size is stated as once, few or many, or as a class when expanded; others skip it.

clone_size d_call j_call v_call cdr3_nt cdr3_aa
. TRBD2 TRBJ2-7 TRBV6-1 TGTGCCAGCAGTGAAGCGGGAGGGCCGTTAGAGCAGTACTTC CASSEAGGPLEQYF
. . TRBJ2-3 TRBV7-2 TGTGCCAGCAGCTTACGTACTTACACAGATACGCAGTATTTT CASSLRTYTDTQYF
. TRBD1 TRBJ2-3 TRBV19 TGTGCCAGTAGCGACAGGGGGTACGGCGCAGATACGCAGTATTTT CASSDRGYGADTQYF
. . TRBJ2-5 TRBV7-7 TGTGCCAGCAGCTTAGATGGCGGCGGGGAGACCCAGTACTTC CASSLDGGGETQYF
. TRBD2 TRBJ2-7 TRBV11-2 TGTGCCAGCAGCGGAGGGGGGGCGGGAGGCTACGAGCAGTACTTC CASSGGGAGGYEQYF
. TRBD1 TRBJ2-1 TRBV28 TGTTTGACCGGGACAGGGTCTTTGGATGAGCAGTTCTTC CLTGTGSLDEQFF
. . TRBJ2-7 TRBV30 TGTGCCTGGAGTCTCGGCAGGGGCGAGCAGTACTTC CAWSLGRGEQYF
. . TRBJ2-3 TRBV2 TGTGCCAGCAGTGCAGGGAAGGCAGATACGCAGTATTTT CASSAGKADTQYF
once . TRBJ2-7 TRBV27 TGTGCCAGCAGAGAAACAGGAGAAATCGAGCAGTACTTC CASRETGEIEQYF
. TRBD1 TRBJ1-2 TRBV14 TGTGCCAGCAGCCCTCGACAGGGAAACTATGGCTACACCTTC CASSPRQGNYGYTF
. TRBD2 TRBJ2-3 TRBV7-2 TGTGCCAGCAGCTTAGTAGCGGGAGGGCCGGGGACAGATACGCAGTATTTT CASSLVAGGPGTDTQYF
. TRBD1 TRBJ1-1 TRBV28 TGTGCCAGCAGTTTAGGGACAGGGGGATTAATGAACACTGAAGCTTTCTTT CASSLGTGGLMNTEAFF
few TRBD1 TRBJ1-5 TRBV6-5 TGTGCCAGCAGCCAAGACAGGGGATGGCGGCAGCCCCAGCATTTT CASSQDRGWRQPQHF
few TRBD1 TRBJ1-6 TRBV4-3 TGCGCCAGCAGCAGGTGGGGACAGGGACATTCACCCCTCCACTTT CASSRWGQGHSPLHF
. . TRBJ1-4 TRBV19 TGTGCCAGTTCGGGGTTCACAACTAATGAAAAACTGTTTTTT CASSGFTTNEKLFF
. . TRBJ2-6 TRBV2 TGTGCCAGCAGTACAGGGATGTCAGGTGGGGCCAACGTCCTGACTTTC CASSTGMSGGANVLTF
. TRBD1 TRBJ2-2 TRBV6-1 TGTGCCAGCAGTTCAGGGACAGGGGGATCCGGGGAGCTGTTTTTT CASSSGTGGSGELFF
. TRBD1 TRBJ2-5 TRBV5-6 TGTGCCAGCAGCCCCTTAGGGACAGAAGAGACCCAGTACTTC CASSPLGTEETQYF
. . TRBJ2-5 TRBV5-1 TGCGCCAGCAGCTTGGCTGGGCAGCTACAAGAGACCCAGTACTTC CASSLAGQLQETQYF
. TRBD1 TRBJ2-7 TRBV5-6 TGTGCCAGCAGCTTGACAGGGGGCGGGGAGCAGTACTTC CASSLTGGGEQYF
. TRBD2 TRBJ2-1 TRBV7-2 TGTGCCAGCAGCTTGGGGACTAGCGGGAATGAGCAGTTCTTC CASSLGTSGNEQFF
. . TRBJ2-2 TRBV7-3 TGTGCCAGCAGCTTAGGGGCCTCCGGGGAGCTGTTTTTT CASSLGASGELFF
. TRBD2 TRBJ2-5 TRBV7-9 TGTGCCAGCAGCCCGGCGGGAGCGGTCCAAGAGACCCAGTACTTC CASSPAGAVQETQYF
. . TRBJ2-5 TRBV28 TGTGCCAGCAGTTCAGGGGTAAGAGAGACCCAGTACTTC CASSSGVRETQYF
. TRBD2 TRBJ2-3 TRBV27 TGTGCCAGCCGTAGCGGGGGGGCCGGGGCAGATACGCAGTATTTT CASRSGGAGADTQYF